These T cell receptor beta chains were read from a single sample in a study of blood T cell repertoires in COVID-19. Sequencing was performed with immunoSEQ multiplex PCR; in TCRdb, only in-frame clones are kept and a portion is missing. The sample lists some 380,000 clones, more than 75% occurring once. Sequencing was done on a sample of PBMCs or T cells enriched from blood (not recorded which). The origin of the receptors is a man aged 25 to 45 who had recovered from COVID-19. Both conserved end residues are part of each CDR3. Fields, in order: clone size, J gene, D gene, V gene, CDR3 DNA, CDR3 protein. A D gene is named only where the DNA matches it firmly. Clone sizes are given selectively: once, few, many, or a class where the clone is expanded.

abundance: .; j_gene: TRBJ1-2; d_gene: .; v_gene: TRBV7-2; CDR3nt: TGTGCCAGCAGCTTAGCCCCGGTGGGGGCAGGGAATGGCTACACCTTC; CDR3aa: CASSLAPVGAGNGYTF
abundance: .; j_gene: TRBJ2-7; d_gene: TRBD2; v_gene: TRBV6-5; CDR3nt: TGTGCCAGCAGTAAAACTAGCGGGGGGGCTTACGAGCAGTACTTC; CDR3aa: CASSKTSGGAYEQYF
abundance: .; j_gene: TRBJ1-2; d_gene: .; v_gene: TRBV19; CDR3nt: TGTGCCAGTAGTCCATCCCATGAACAGTCCACCTTC; CDR3aa: CASSPSHEQSTF
abundance: .; j_gene: TRBJ2-3; d_gene: TRBD2; v_gene: TRBV7-9; CDR3nt: TGTGCCAGGTACCAGCGGGGGCCCACAGATACGCAGTATTTT; CDR3aa: CARYQRGPTDTQYF
abundance: .; j_gene: TRBJ2-7; d_gene: .; v_gene: TRBV20-1; CDR3nt: TGCAGTGCTAGTGGACAGACCCCGGCCGAGCAGTACTTC; CDR3aa: CSASGQTPAEQYF
abundance: .; j_gene: TRBJ2-2; d_gene: TRBD2; v_gene: TRBV4-1; CDR3nt: TGCGCCAGCAGCCAACCTATTCTCGCGGGGGGGCCGGACGGCGGGGAGCTGTTTTTT; CDR3aa: CASSQPILAGGPDGGELFF
abundance: .; j_gene: TRBJ1-5; d_gene: .; v_gene: TRBV12-5; CDR3nt: TGTGCTAGTGGCCTAGACTCCACGAGCAATCAGCCCCAGCATTTT; CDR3aa: CASGLDSTSNQPQHF
abundance: .; j_gene: TRBJ1-3; d_gene: .; v_gene: TRBV5-1; CDR3nt: TGCGCCAGCAGCTTGGACAGTCCTGGAAACACCATATATTTT; CDR3aa: CASSLDSPGNTIYF
abundance: .; j_gene: TRBJ2-7; d_gene: TRBD1; v_gene: TRBV7-9; CDR3nt: TGTGCCAGCAGCTTAATGGACAGGGGCGAGCAGTACTTC; CDR3aa: CASSLMDRGEQYF
abundance: .; j_gene: TRBJ2-2; d_gene: TRBD2; v_gene: TRBV5-1; CDR3nt: TGCGCCAGCTACTGGGGACTAGCGCCTATCGCGAACACCGGGGAGCTGTTTTTT; CDR3aa: CASYWGLAPIANTGELFF
abundance: once; j_gene: TRBJ1-6; d_gene: .; v_gene: TRBV4-3; CDR3nt: TGCGCCAGCAGCCACACGAGCTCCTATAATTCACCCCTCCACTTT; CDR3aa: CASSHTSSYNSPLHF
abundance: once; j_gene: TRBJ2-7; d_gene: TRBD1; v_gene: TRBV7-9; CDR3nt: TGTGCCAGCAGCTTGACAGGGGGAGGCTACGAGCAGTACTTC; CDR3aa: CASSLTGGGYEQYF
abundance: .; j_gene: TRBJ1-5; d_gene: .; v_gene: TRBV3-1/TRBV3-2; CDR3nt: TGTGCCAGCAGCCGGTCCAGAAATCAGCCCCAGCATTTT; CDR3aa: CASSRSRNQPQHF
abundance: .; j_gene: TRBJ1-1; d_gene: TRBD1; v_gene: TRBV5-1; CDR3nt: TGCGCCAGCAGCGGGACAGGGGGCTCGAACACTGAAGCTTTCTTT; CDR3aa: CASSGTGGSNTEAFF
abundance: .; j_gene: TRBJ2-3; d_gene: .; v_gene: TRBV5-1; CDR3nt: TGCGCCAGCAGCTTGGAAAGCAGGGTAGCAGATACGCAGTATTTT; CDR3aa: CASSLESRVADTQYF
abundance: .; j_gene: TRBJ2-5; d_gene: TRBD1; v_gene: TRBV6-6; CDR3nt: TGTGCCAGCAGTAGGGACAGGGCGGTTGTGGAGACCCAGTACTTC; CDR3aa: CASSRDRAVVETQYF
abundance: .; j_gene: TRBJ1-2; d_gene: TRBD1; v_gene: TRBV19; CDR3nt: TGTGCCAGTAGTACGTGGACAGGGACTTATGGCTACACCTTC; CDR3aa: CASSTWTGTYGYTF
abundance: .; j_gene: TRBJ1-1; d_gene: TRBD1; v_gene: TRBV18; CDR3nt: TGTGCCAGCTCCCGGGGGACAGGTAACACTGAAGCTTTCTTT; CDR3aa: CASSRGTGNTEAFF
abundance: .; j_gene: TRBJ2-1; d_gene: TRBD2; v_gene: TRBV7-2; CDR3nt: TGTGCCAGCAGCTTGAACGGGGGGAGATATGAGCAGTTCTTC; CDR3aa: CASSLNGGRYEQFF
abundance: .; j_gene: TRBJ1-2; d_gene: TRBD1; v_gene: TRBV7-8; CDR3nt: TGTGCCAGCAGCCGGACAGGGATTAACTATGGCTACACCTTC; CDR3aa: CASSRTGINYGYTF
abundance: .; j_gene: TRBJ2-2; d_gene: .; v_gene: TRBV9; CDR3nt: TGTGCCAGCAGCGTGTTGGGGCAGGGTCTTGCCGGGGAGCTGTTTTTT; CDR3aa: CASSVLGQGLAGELFF
abundance: .; j_gene: TRBJ2-5; d_gene: .; v_gene: TRBV6-1; CDR3nt: TGTGCCAGCAGTGAAGGGGCCGGTGCTTCGGAGACCCAGTACTTC; CDR3aa: CASSEGAGASETQYF
abundance: .; j_gene: TRBJ1-6; d_gene: TRBD1; v_gene: TRBV7-2; CDR3nt: TGTGCCAGCAGCTTACTCGCAGGGGGCAATTCACCCCTCCACTTT; CDR3aa: CASSLLAGGNSPLHF
abundance: .; j_gene: TRBJ2-1; d_gene: .; v_gene: TRBV7-9; CDR3nt: TGTGCCAGCAGCCCAGGCCTCAATGAGCAGTTCTTC; CDR3aa: CASSPGLNEQFF
abundance: .; j_gene: TRBJ1-1; d_gene: .; v_gene: TRBV5-6; CDR3nt: TGTGCCAGCAGCCTCGAAGGGGGCACTGAAGCTTTCTTT; CDR3aa: CASSLEGGTEAFF